This T cell receptor beta chain was documented in a study of control samples from healthy donors and cancer patients. In this sample, this clone turned up once. Produced via immunoSEQ multiplex PCR; TCRdb's table is partial and in-frame only. Among almost 85,000 clones listed, approximately 94% were seen once. The germline gives CDR1 MNHNY, CDR2 SVGAGI (reference sequence). CDR3 length equals 15 residues. V lost 4 bases, J lost 0 bases, and 10 bases lay in between. The sample consisted of blood. This clonotype was sampled from a woman between 18 and 30 years old in good health. This sequence joins TRBV6-6 and TRBJ1-5; D call uncertain. The CDR3 sequence is CASSSGVSSNQPQHF. DNA for the CDR3: TGTGCCAGCAGTTCTGGTGTATCTAGCAATCAGCCCCAGCATTTT.